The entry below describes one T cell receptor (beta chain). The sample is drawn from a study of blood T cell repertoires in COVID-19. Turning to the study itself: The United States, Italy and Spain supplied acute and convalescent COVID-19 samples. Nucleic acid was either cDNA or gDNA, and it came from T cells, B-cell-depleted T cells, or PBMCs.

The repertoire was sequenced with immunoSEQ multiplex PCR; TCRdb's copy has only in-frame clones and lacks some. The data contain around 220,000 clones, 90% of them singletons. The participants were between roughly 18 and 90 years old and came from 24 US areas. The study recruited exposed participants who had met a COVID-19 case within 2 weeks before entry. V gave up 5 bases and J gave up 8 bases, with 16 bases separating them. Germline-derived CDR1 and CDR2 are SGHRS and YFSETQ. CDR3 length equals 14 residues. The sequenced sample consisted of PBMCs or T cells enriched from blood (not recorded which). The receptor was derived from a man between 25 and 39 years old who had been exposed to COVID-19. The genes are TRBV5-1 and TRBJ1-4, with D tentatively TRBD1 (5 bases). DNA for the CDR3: TGCGCCAGCAGTGTGGAGGGACGAGAGGAAAAACTGTTTTTT. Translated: CASSVEGREEKLFF.